This TCR beta chain was obtained from a study of blood T cell repertoires in COVID-19. Across the whole study: Sources were T cells, B-cell-depleted T cells, or PBMCs; the material itself was cDNA or gDNA.

Original analysis: Amplification of reference gene primers provided the estimated nucleated cell counts. The data were produced by immunoSEQ multiplex PCR, yet TCRdb's version contains in-frame clones alone and is incomplete. That table is the source of V, J and clone size, and D and trimming were worked out from the DNA. The sample shows roughly 99,000 clones, 88% of them seen only once. The V end was cut by 6 bases, the J end by 8 bases, with 11 bases between. The CDR3 is made up of 12 amino acids. Germline assignment: CDR1 MNHEY and CDR2 SVGAGI. The source material was peripheral blood. The sequence derives from a man aged 45-60 years with active or convalescent COVID-19. J is TRBJ1-3 and V is TRBV6-5; D is undetermined. The CDR3 DNA is TGTGCCAGCAGGCCGGAGAAGGACACCATATATTTT. Translation: CASRPEKDTIYF.